This T cell receptor beta chain was recorded in a study of blood T cell repertoires in COVID-19. This clone was picked up a small number of times. Produced via immunoSEQ multiplex PCR; TCRdb's table is partial and in-frame only. Among about 120,000 clones listed, about nine tenths were seen once. CDR1 is SNHLY and CDR2 is FYNNEI in the germline V gene. The V gene lost 2 bases and the J gene lost 6 bases, with 10 bases spanning the gap. The CDR3 covers 13 residues. The TCR sequence derives from a woman aged 65 to 85 with acute or convalescent COVID-19. Sequencing was performed on peripheral blood. The chain couples TRBV2 to TRBJ1-1; unclear D gene. The CDR3: CASSERREAEAFF. In nucleotides, the CDR3 is TGTGCCAGCAGTGAACGGCGGGAGGCTGAAGCTTTCTTT. Combining the CDR3 with reference TRBV2 and TRBJ1-1 gives the whole variable domain EPEVTQTPSHQVTQMGQEVILRCVPISNHLYFYWYRQILGQKVEFLVSFYNNEISEKSEIFDDQFSVERPDGSNFTLKIRSTKLEDSAMYFCASSERREAEAFFGQGTRLTVV.